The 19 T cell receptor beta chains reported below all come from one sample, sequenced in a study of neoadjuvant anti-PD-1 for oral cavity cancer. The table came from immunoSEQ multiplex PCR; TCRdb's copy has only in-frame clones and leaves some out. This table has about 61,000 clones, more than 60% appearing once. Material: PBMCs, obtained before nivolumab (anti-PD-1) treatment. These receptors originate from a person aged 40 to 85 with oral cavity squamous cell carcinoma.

The CDR3 coding sequence is TGTGCCAGCAGCCCTGGGGGGGGCTCCATCTCCTACGAGCAGTACTTC. This translates into CASSPGGGSISYEQYF. This chain uses TRBV14 with TRBJ2-7; possibly TRBD2 for D (7 bases). CDR3 length: 16 amino acids. With 4 bases removed from V and 0 bases from J, the gap between germline ends came to 16 bases. Germline loops: CDR1 SGHDN, CDR2 FVKESK.

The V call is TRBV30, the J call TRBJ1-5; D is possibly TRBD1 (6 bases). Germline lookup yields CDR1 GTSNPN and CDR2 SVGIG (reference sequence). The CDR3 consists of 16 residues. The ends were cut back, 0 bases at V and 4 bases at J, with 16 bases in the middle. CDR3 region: CAWSVNGGPDNQPQHF. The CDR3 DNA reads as TGTGCCTGGAGTGTAAATGGGGGGCCAGATAATCAGCCCCAGCATTTT.

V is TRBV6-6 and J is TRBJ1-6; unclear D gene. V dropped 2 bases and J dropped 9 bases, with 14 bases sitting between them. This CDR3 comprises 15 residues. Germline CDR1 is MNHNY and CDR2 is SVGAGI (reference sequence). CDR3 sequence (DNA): TGTGCCAGCAGTTACGACGGGTCGAGAAGTTCACCCCTCCACTTT. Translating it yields CASSYDGSRSSPLHF.

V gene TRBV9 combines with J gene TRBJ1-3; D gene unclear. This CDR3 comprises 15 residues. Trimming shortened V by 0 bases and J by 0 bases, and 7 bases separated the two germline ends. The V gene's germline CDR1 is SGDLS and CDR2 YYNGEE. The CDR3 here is CASSVGADSGNTIYF. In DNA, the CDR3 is TGTGCCAGCAGCGTAGGGGCGGACTCTGGAAACACCATATATTTT.

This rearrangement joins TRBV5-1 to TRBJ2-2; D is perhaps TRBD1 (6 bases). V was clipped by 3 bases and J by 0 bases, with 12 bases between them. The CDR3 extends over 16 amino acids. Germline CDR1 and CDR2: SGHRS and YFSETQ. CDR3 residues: CASSYLTGSNTGELFF. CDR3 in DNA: TGCGCCAGCAGCTACCTGACAGGATCGAACACCGGGGAGCTGTTTTTT.

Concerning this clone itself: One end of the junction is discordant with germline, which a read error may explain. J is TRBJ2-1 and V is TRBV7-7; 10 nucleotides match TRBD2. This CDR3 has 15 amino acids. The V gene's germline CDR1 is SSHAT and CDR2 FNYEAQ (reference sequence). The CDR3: CASSSGTSDYNEQFF. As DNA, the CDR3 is TGTGCTAGCAGCTCCGGGACTAGCGACTACAATGAGCAGTTCTTC. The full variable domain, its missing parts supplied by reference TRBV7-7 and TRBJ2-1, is GAGVSQSPRYKVTKRGQDVTLRCDPISSHATLYWYQQALGQGPEFLTYFNYEAQPDKSGLPSDRFSAERPEGSISTLTIQRTEQRDSAMYRCASSSGTSDYNEQFFGPGTRLTVL.

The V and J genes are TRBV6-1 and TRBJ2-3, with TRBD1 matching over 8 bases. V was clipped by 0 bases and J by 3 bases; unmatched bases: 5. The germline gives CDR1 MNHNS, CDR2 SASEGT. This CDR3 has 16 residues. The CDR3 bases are TGTGCCAGCAGTGAAGCGGGACAGGCAAGAACAGATACGCAGTATTTT. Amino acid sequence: CASSEAGQARTDTQYF.

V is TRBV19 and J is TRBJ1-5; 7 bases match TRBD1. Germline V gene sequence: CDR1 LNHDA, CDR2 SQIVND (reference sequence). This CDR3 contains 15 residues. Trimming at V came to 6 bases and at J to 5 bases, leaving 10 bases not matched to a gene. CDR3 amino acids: CASSREKGGHQPQHF. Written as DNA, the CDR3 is TGTGCCAGTAGCAGGGAGAAAGGGGGCCATCAGCCCCAGCATTTT.

The CDR3, as DNA: TGTGCCAGCAGCCCCCCAGGGGGCTCCTACAATGAGCAGTTCTTC. This gives the protein CASSPPGGSYNEQFF. The rearrangement joins TRBV5-4 to TRBJ2-1; 7 nucleotides line up with TRBD1. The CDR3 has 15 amino acids. The V gene's germline CDR1 is SGHNT and CDR2 YYREEE (reference sequence). Germline trimming cut 4 bases from V and 0 bases from J; bases unmatched to any gene: 4. Based on the CDR3 plus reference TRBV5-4 and TRBJ2-1, the full variable domain is ETGVTQSPTHLIKTRGQQVTLRCSSQSGHNTVSWYQQALGQGPQFIFQYYREEENGRGNFPPRFSGLQFPNYSSELNVNALELDDSALYLCASSPPGGSYNEQFFGPGTRLTVL.

In nucleotides, the CDR3 is TGTGCCAGCACCTACAGGTTCTCCTACGAGCAGTACTTC. Translating gives CASTYRFSYEQYF. The gene calls are TRBV2 and TRBJ2-7; D might be TRBD1 (5 bases). The germline V gene has CDR1 SNHLY and CDR2 FYNNEI. The CDR3 has 13 amino acids. V gave up 7 bases and J gave up 0 bases, with 10 bases separating them. Full variable domain (remainder filled in from reference TRBV2 and TRBJ2-7): EPEVTQTPSHQVTQMGQEVILRCVPISNHLYFYWYRQILGQKVEFLVSFYNNEISEKSEIFDDQFSVERPDGSNFTLKIRSTKLEDSAMYFCASTYRFSYEQYFGPGTRLTVT.

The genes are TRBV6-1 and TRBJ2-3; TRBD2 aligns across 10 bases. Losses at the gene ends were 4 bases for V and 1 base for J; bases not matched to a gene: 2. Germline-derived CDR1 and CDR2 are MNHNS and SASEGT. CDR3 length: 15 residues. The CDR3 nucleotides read TGTGCCAGCAGTGTGCTAGCGGGGGGCACAGATACGCAGTATTTT. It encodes CASSVLAGGTDTQYF.

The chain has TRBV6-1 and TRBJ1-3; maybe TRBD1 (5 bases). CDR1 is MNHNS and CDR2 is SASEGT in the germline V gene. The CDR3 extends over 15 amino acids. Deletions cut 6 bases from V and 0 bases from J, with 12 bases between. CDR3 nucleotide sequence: TGTGCCAGCAGGGTACAGGCAAACTCTGGAAACACCATATATTTT. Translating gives CASRVQANSGNTIYF.

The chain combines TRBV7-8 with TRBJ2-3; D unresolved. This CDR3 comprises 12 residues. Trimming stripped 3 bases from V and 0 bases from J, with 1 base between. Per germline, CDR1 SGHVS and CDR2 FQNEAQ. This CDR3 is CASSFSTDTQYF. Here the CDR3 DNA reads TGTGCCAGCAGCTTCAGCACAGATACGCAGTATTTT.

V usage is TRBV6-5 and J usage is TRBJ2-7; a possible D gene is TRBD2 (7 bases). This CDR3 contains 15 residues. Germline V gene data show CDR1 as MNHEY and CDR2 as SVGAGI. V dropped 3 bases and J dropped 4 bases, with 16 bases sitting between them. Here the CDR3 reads CASSYLQGRGYEQYF. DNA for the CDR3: TGTGCCAGCAGTTATCTCCAGGGGCGGGGGTACGAGCAGTACTTC.

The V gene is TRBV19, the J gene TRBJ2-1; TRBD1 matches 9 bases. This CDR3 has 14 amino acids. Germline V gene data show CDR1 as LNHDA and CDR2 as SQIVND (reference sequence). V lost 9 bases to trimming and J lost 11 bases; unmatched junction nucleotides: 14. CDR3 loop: CASSPPRDREQQFF. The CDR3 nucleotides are TGTGCCAGCAGTCCGCCCCGGGACAGGGAGCAGCAGTTCTTC.

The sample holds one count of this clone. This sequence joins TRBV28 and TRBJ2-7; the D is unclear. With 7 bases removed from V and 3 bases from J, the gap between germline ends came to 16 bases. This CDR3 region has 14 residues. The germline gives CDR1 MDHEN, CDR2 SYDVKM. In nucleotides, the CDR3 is TGTGCCAGCAATGAGGCGCCGGCTATCTACGAGCAGTACTTC. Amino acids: CASNEAPAIYEQYF.

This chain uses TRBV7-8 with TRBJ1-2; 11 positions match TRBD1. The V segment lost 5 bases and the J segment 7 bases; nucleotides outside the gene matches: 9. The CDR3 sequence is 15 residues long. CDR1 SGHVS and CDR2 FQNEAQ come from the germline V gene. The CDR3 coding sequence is TGTGCCAGCAGCGGCCGGGACAGGGGGAAAGGTGGCTACACCTTC. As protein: CASSGRDRGKGGYTF.

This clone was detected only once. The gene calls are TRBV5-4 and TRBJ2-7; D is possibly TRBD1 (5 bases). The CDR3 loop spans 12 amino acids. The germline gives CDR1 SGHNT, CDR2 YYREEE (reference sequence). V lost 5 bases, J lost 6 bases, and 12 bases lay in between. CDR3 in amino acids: CASSSDRGEQYF. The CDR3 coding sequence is TGTGCCAGCAGTTCTGACAGAGGCGAGCAGTACTTC. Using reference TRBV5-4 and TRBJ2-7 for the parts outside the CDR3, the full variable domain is ETGVTQSPTHLIKTRGQQVTLRCSSQSGHNTVSWYQQALGQGPQFIFQYYREEENGRGNFPPRFSGLQFPNYSSELNVNALELDDSALYLCASSSDRGEQYFGPGTRLTVT.

As DNA, the CDR3 is TGCGCCAGCAGCTTGGGGACTGAGAGCAATCAGCCCCAGCATTTT. It translates to CASSLGTESNQPQHF. The gene calls are TRBV5-1 and TRBJ1-5; D gene unclear. The CDR3 sequence is 15 residues long. Germline loops: CDR1 SGHRS, CDR2 YFSETQ. The V gene lost 0 bases and the J gene lost 1 base, with 8 bases spanning the gap.